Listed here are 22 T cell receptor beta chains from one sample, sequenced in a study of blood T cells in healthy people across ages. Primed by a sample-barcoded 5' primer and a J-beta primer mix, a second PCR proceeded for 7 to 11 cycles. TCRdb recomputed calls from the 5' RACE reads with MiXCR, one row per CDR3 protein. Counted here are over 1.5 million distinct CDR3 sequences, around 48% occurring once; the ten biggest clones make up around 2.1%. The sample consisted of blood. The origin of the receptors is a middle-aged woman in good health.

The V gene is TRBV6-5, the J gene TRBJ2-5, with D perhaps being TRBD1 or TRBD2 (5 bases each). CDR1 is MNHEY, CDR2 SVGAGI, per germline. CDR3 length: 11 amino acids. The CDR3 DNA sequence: TGTGTCACGCAGGGAGTGGAGACCCAGTACTTC. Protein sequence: CVTQGVETQYF.

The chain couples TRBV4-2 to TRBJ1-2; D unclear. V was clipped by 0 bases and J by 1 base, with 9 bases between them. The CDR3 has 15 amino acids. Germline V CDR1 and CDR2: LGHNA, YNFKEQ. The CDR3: CASSQDGNGNYGYTF. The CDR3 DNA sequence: TGTGCCAGCAGCCAAGATGGGAACGGTAACTATGGCTACACCTTC.

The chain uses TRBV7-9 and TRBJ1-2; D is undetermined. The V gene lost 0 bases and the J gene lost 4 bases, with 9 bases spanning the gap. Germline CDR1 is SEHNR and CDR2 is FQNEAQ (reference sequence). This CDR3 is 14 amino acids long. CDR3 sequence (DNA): TGTGCCAGCAGCTTAGCGTGGACGGGCTATGGCTACACCTTC. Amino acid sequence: CASSLAWTGYGYTF.

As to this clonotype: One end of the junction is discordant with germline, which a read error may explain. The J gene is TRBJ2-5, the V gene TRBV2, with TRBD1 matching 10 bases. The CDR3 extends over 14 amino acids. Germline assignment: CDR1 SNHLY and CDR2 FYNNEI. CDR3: CASSGDRGRETLYF. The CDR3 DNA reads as TGTGCCAGCAGTGGGGACAGGGGTCGAGAGACCCTGTACTTC. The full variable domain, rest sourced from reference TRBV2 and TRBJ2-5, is EPEVTQTPSHQVTQMGQEVILRCVPISNHLYFYWYRQILGQKVEFLVSFYNNEISEKSEIFDDQFSVERPDGSNFTLKIRSTKLEDSAMYFCASSGDRGRETLYFGPGTRLLVL.

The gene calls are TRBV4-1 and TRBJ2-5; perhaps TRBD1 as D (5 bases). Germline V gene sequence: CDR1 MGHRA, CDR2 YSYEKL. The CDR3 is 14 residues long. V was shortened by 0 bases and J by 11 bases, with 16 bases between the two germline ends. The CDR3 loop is CASSQDIQADEQYF. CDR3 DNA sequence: TGCGCCAGCAGCCAAGATATACAGGCCGATGAGCAGTACTTC.

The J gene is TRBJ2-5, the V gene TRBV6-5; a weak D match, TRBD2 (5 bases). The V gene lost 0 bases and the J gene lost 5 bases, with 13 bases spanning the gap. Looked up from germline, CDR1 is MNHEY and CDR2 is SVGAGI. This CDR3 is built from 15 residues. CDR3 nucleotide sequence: TGTGCCAGCAGTTACTCGGAGGTGTCGAGGGAGACCCAGTACTTC. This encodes CASSYSEVSRETQYF.

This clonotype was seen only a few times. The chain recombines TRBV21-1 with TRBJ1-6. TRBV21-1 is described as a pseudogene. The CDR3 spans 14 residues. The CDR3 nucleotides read TGTGCCAGCAAGGGAGTCGAAATAGGTTCACCCCTCCACTTT. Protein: CASKGVEIGSPLHF.

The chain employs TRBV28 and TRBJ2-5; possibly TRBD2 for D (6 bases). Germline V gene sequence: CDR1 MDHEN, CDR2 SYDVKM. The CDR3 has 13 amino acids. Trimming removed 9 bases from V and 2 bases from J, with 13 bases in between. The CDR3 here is CASTGLTQETQYF. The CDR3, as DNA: TGTGCCAGTACAGGACTAACTCAAGAGACCCAGTACTTC.

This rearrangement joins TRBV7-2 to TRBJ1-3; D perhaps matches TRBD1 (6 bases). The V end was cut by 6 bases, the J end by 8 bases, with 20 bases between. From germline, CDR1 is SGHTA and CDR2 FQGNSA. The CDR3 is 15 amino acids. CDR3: CASSPYGQSLDTIYF. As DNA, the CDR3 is TGTGCCAGCAGTCCCTATGGACAGAGTCTAGACACCATATATTTT. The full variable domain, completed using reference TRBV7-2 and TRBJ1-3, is GAGVSQSPSNKVTEKGKDVELRCDPISGHTALYWYRQSLGQGLEFLIYFQGNSAPDKSGLPSDRFSAERTGGSVSTLTIQRTQQEDSAVYLCASSPYGQSLDTIYFGEGSWLTVV.

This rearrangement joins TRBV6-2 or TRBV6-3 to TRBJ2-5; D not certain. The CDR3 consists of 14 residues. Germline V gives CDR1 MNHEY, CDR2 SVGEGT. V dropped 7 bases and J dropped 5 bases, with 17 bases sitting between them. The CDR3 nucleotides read TGTGCCAGCACACGGGCCAACCCCCGGGAGACCCAGTACTTC. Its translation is CASTRANPRETQYF.

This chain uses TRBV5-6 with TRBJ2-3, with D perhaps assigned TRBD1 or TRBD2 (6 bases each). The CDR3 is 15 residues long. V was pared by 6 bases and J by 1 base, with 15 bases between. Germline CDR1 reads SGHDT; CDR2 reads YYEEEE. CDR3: CASTPLGGRTDTQYF. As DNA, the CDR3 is TGTGCCAGCACCCCTCTGGGGGGCCGCACAGATACGCAGTATTTT.

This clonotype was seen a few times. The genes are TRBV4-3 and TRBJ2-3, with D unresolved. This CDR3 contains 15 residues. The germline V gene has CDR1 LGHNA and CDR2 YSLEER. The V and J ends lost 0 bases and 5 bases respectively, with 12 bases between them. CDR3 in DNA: TGCGCCAGCAGCCAAGAGGAAGGTGGCGGAGATACGCAGTATTTT. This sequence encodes CASSQEEGGGDTQYF.

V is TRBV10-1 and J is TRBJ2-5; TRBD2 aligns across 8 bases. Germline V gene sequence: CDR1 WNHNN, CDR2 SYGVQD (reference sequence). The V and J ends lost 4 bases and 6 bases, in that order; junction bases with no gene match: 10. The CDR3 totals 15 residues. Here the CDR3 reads CASSVSGGFGKTQYF. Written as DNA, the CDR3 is TGCGCCAGCAGTGTGAGCGGGGGATTCGGAAAGACCCAGTACTTC.

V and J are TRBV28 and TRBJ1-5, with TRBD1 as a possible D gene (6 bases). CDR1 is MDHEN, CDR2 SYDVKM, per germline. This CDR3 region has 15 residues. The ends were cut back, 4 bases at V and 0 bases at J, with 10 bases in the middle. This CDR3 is CASSSRDISNQPQHF. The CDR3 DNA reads TGTGCCAGCAGTTCAAGGGACATTAGCAATCAGCCCCAGCATTTT.

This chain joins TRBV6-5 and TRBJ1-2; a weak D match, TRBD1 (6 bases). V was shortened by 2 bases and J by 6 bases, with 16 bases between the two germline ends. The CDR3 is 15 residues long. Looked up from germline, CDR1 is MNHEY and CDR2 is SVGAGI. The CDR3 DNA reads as TGTGCCAGCAGTTACCTCCCCGGGGAGGGGGATGGCTACACCTTC. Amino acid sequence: CASSYLPGEGDGYTF.

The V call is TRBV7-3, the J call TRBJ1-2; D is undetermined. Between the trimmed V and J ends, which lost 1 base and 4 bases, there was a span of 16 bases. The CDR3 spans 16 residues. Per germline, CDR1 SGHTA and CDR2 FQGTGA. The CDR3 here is CASSLNPGQEGYGYTF. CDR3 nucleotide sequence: TGTGCCAGCAGCTTAAACCCCGGGCAGGAGGGCTATGGCTACACCTTC.

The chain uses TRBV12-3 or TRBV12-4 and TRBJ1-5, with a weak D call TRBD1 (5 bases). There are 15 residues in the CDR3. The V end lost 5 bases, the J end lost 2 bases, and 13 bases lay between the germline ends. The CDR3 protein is CASSIPAGRNQPQHF. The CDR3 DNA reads TGTGCCAGCAGTATCCCCGCAGGGCGCAATCAGCCCCAGCATTTT.

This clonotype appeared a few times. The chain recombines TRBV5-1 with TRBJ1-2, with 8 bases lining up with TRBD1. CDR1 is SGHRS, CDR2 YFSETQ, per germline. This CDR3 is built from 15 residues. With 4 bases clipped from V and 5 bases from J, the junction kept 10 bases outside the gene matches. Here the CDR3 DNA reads TGCGCCAGCAGCCCCGGGACAGGCATTGATTATGGCTACACCTTC. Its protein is CASSPGTGIDYGYTF.

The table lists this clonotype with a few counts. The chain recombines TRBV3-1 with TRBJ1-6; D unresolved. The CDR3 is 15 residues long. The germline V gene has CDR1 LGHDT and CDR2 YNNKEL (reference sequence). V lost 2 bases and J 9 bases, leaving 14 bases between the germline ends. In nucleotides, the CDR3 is TGTGCCAGCAGCCAACAGACACCGTCCGGTTCACCCCTCCACTTT. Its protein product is CASSQQTPSGSPLHF. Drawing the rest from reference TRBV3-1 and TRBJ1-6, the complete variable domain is DTAVSQTPKYLVTQMGNDKSIKCEQNLGHDTMYWYKQDSKKFLKIMFSYNNKELIINETVPNRFSPKSPDKAHLNLHINSLELGDSAVYFCASSQQTPSGSPLHFGNGTRLTVT.

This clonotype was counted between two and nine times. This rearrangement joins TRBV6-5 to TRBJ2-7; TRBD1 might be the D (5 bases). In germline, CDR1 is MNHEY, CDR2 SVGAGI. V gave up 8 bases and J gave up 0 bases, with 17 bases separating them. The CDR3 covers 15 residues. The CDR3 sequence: CASGQGAGYSYEQYF. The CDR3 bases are TGTGCCAGCGGGCAGGGCGCTGGGTACTCCTACGAGCAGTACTTC.

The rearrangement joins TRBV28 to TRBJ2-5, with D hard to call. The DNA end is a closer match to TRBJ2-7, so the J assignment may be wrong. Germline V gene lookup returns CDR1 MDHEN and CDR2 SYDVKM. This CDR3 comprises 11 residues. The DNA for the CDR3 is TGTGCCAGCAGTCTGTCCCTCGAGCAGTACTTC. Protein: CASSLSLEQYF.

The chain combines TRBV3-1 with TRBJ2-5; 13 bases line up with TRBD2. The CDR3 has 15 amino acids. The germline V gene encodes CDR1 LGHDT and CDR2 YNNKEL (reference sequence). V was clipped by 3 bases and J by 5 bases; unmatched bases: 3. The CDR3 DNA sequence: TGTGCCAGCAGCCAGGGACTAGCGGGGTCGGAGACCCAGTACTTC. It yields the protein CASSQGLAGSETQYF.